The present T cell receptor (beta chain) was sequenced within a study of cytomegalovirus exposure and HLA in healthy donors. About the study: Researchers found that roughly 81% of 398 genotyped donors fell within the Caucasian-associated ancestry cluster.

Amplification used 60 Vbeta primers and 13 Jbeta primers. Generated by immunoSEQ multiplex PCR, the TCRdb table keeps only in-frame clones and is missing some. The sample lists about 200,000 clones; approximately 86% were seen once. The study, taken as a whole, reports: Reports described diagnosis of cytomegalovirus status by the classifier as highly specific and sensitive. Follow-up analysis later connected one missense variant in DCLRE1C with trimming of TCR beta V- and J-genes.

A note on this clone: Its antigen is undetermined.

Those who donated were healthy bone marrow donors. This TCR was recovered from a woman in her twenties or thirties in good health and CMV-seronegative. Sequencing was carried out using PBMCs.

In nucleotides, the CDR3 is TGTGCCAGCAGAACGACTACAGGGGTCGGCTACACCTTC. Amino acid sequence: CASRTTTGVGYTF. This rearrangement joins TRBV2 to TRBJ1-2; 7 positions agree with TRBD1. The V gene end was trimmed by 6 bases and the J gene end by 8 bases; junction bases not matched to a gene: 9. This CDR3 is 13 amino acids long. Germline V gives CDR1 SNHLY, CDR2 FYNNEI.